According to its frequency, the clone carrying this T cell receptor (beta chain) is large (0.1 to 1%). As yet, its antigen is unknown. CSF cells underwent 10X single-cell V(D)J and 5' gene-expression profiling. From the 10x single-cell sequencing reads, TCRdb lists one entry per CDR3 protein and no DNA. This specimen shows approximately 1,100 distinct CDR3 sequences; the ten leading clones hold 9.6%. These data come from a study of CD8 T cells in cerebrospinal fluid in Alzheimer's disease. The CDR3 totals 13 residues. CDR1 and CDR2 from the germline V gene are MNHEY and SMNVEV (reference sequence). Every participant was in good physical condition without acute infectious disease. Study conclusions and caveats: Compared with controls, mild cognitive impairment or Alzheimer's disease patients showed higher maximum CSF clone percentages. Finding EBV-specific TCRs in cerebrospinal fluid does not show EBV causes Alzheimer's disease.

The V call is TRBV27, the J call TRBJ2-5; TCRdb names TRBD1, which stays unverified in the absence of DNA. This receptor was taken from a human donor in good health. Material for sequencing was cerebrospinal fluid. The CDR3 reads CASSPPGGETQYF.